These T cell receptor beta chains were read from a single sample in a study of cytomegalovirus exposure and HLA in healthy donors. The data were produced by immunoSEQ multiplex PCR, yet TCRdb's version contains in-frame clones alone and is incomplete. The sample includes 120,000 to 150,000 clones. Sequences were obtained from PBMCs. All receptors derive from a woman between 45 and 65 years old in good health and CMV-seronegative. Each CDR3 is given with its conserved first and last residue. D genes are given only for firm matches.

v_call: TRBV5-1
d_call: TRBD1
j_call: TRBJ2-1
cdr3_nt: TGCGCCAGCAGCTATATTACAGGGGTATACAATGAGCAGTTCTTC
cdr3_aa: CASSYITGVYNEQFF

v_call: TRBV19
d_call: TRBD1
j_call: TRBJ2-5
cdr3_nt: TGTGCCAGTAGTTTAGGCCTGACAGGGGGTCACCAAGAGACCCAGTACTTC
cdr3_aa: CASSLGLTGGHQETQYF

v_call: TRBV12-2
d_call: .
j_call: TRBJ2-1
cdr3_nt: TGTGCAAGTCGCTTAGCGATCGGGGATCAGGCGGGAGCCAATGAGCAGTTCTTC
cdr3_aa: CASRLAIGDQAGANEQFF

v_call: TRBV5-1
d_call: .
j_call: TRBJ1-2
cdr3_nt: TGCGCCAGCAGCTTTGAAACTCCTAACTATGGCTACACCTTC
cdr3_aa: CASSFETPNYGYTF

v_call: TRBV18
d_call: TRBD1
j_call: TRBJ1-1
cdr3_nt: TGTGCCACCCGAGGACAGGGCGGGACTGAAGCTTTCTTT
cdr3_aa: CATRGQGGTEAFF

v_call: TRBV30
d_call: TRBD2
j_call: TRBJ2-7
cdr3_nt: TGTGCCTGGATGGGTTTAGCGGGCGACTCAAGCTCCTACGAGCAGTACTTC
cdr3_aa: CAWMGLAGDSSSYEQYF

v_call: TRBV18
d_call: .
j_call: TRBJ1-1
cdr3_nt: TGTGCCAGCTCCCCGGACAGAACAGAAGCTTTCTTT
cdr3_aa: CASSPDRTEAFF

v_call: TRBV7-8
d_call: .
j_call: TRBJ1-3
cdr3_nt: TGTGCCAGCAGCCAATACAGGATTCATTGGGAAGGCACCATATATTTT
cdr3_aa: CASSQYRIHWEGTIYF

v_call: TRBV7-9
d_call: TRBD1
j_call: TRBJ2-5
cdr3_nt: TGTGCCAGCAGCAGAGAACAGGGGCTCTCCGGGGAGACCCAGTACTTC
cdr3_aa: CASSREQGLSGETQYF

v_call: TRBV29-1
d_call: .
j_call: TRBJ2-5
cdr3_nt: TGCAGCGTTGTTCAGGGTCGGGAGACCCAGTACTTC
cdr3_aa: CSVVQGRETQYF

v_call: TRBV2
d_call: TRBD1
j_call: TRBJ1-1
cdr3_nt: TGTGCCAGCAGGCCCGGGACAGCGATGAACACTGAAGCTTTCTTT
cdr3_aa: CASRPGTAMNTEAFF

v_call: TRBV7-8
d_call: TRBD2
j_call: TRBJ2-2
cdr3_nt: TGTGCCAGCAGCTTAAGGACTAGCGGGAGGACGAACACCGGGGAGCTGTTTTTT
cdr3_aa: CASSLRTSGRTNTGELFF

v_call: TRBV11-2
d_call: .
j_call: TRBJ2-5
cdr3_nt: TGTGCCAGCAGCCCCCGTGAGACCCAGTACTTC
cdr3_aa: CASSPRETQYF

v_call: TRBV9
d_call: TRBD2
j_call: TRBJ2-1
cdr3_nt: TGTGCCAGCAGCCCTGGGGAGGGTTATGAGCAGTTCTTC
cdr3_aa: CASSPGEGYEQFF

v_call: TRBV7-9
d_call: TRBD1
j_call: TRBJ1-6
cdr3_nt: TGTGCCAGCAGCTCTAGGCCGGGACAGTATAATTCACCCCTCCACTTT
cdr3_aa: CASSSRPGQYNSPLHF

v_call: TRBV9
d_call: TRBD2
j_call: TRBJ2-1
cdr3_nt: TGTGCCAGCAGCGTAGGCCTAGCGGGAGGGCCAAACAATGAGCAGTTCTTC
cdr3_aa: CASSVGLAGGPNNEQFF

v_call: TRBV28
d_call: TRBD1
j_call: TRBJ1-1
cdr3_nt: TGTGCCAGCAGTGAAACGGGACAGGGCCATGAAGCTTTCTTT
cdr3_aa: CASSETGQGHEAFF

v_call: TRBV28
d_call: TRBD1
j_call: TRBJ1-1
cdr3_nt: TGTGCCAGCAGTTTAACCCCACAGGGGGCTCGGACTGAAGCTTTCTTT
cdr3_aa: CASSLTPQGARTEAFF

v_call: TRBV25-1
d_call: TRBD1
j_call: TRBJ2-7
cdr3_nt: TGTGCCAGCAGTGCGGACAGGGGGCCCTCCTACGAGCAGTACTTC
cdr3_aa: CASSADRGPSYEQYF

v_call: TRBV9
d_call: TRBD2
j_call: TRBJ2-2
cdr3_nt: TGTGCCAGCAGCCCCCGGGGACTAGCGGGAGGCGACCCCGGGGAGCTGTTTTTT
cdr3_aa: CASSPRGLAGGDPGELFF

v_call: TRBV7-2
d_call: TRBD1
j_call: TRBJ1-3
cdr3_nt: TGTGCCAGCAGACAGGGGTTCTCTGGAAACACCATATATTTT
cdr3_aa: CASRQGFSGNTIYF

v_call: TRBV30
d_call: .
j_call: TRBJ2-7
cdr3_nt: TGTGCCTGCAAAAGGGCAGGGGATGGCGAGCAGTACTTC
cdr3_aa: CACKRAGDGEQYF

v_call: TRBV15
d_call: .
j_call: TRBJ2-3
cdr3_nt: TGTGCCACCAGCAGAATCGAGCGAGCCACAGATACGCAGTATTTT
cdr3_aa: CATSRIERATDTQYF

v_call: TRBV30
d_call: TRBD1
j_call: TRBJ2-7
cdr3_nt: TGTGCCTGGAACCGGGACAGGGTCTCCTACGAGCAGTACTTC
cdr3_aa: CAWNRDRVSYEQYF

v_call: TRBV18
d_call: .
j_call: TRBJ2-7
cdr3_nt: TGTGCCAGCTCAGTGGTTGCTACCTACGAGCAGTACTTC
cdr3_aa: CASSVVATYEQYF

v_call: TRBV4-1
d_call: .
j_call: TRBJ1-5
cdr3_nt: TGCGCCAGCAGCCATTCCGCACAGGGTAATAGCAATCAGCCCCAGCATTTT
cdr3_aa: CASSHSAQGNSNQPQHF

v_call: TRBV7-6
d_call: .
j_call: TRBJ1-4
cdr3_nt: TGTGCCAGCAGCGCCGCCGGGACTTCACATGAAAAACTGTTTTTT
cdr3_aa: CASSAAGTSHEKLFF

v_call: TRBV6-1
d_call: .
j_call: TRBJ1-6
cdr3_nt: TGTGCCAGCAGGACAGCCCAAGGTGATTCACCCCTCCACTTT
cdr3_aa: CASRTAQGDSPLHF

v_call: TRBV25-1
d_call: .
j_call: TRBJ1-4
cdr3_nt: TGTGCCAGCAGTGAAAGGAGGGGCTCTAATGAAAAACTGTTTTTT
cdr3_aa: CASSERRGSNEKLFF

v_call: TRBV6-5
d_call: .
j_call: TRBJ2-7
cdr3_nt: TGTGCCAGCAGCCTCGACATCCATGCCTCCTACGAGCAGTACTTC
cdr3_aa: CASSLDIHASYEQYF

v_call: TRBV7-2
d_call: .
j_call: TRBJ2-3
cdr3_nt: TGTGCCAGCAGCGTGAGGGGGGGGGATACGCAGTATTTT
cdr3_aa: CASSVRGGDTQYF

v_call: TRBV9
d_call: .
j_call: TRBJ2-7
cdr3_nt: TGTGCCAGCAGCGGGGCTGCGGGAACCTCCTCCTACGAGCAGTACTTC
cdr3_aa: CASSGAAGTSSYEQYF

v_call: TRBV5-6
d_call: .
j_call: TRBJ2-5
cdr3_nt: TGTGCCAGCAGCAAGCCAACAGGGCAAGAGACCCAGTACTTC
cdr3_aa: CASSKPTGQETQYF

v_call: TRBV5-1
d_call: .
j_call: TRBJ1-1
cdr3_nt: TGCGCCAGCAGCTTGGTAGGCCCAGGAAACACTGAAGCTTTCTTT
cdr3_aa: CASSLVGPGNTEAFF

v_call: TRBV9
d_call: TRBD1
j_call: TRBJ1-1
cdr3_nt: TGTGCCAGCAGCAACCGACAGGGGGCGGACACTGAAGCTTTCTTT
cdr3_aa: CASSNRQGADTEAFF

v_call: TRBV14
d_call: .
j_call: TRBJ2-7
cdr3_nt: TGTGCCAGCAGCCCCCAACAGGGAAATTCTCTACTCGAGCAGTACTTC
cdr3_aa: CASSPQQGNSLLEQYF